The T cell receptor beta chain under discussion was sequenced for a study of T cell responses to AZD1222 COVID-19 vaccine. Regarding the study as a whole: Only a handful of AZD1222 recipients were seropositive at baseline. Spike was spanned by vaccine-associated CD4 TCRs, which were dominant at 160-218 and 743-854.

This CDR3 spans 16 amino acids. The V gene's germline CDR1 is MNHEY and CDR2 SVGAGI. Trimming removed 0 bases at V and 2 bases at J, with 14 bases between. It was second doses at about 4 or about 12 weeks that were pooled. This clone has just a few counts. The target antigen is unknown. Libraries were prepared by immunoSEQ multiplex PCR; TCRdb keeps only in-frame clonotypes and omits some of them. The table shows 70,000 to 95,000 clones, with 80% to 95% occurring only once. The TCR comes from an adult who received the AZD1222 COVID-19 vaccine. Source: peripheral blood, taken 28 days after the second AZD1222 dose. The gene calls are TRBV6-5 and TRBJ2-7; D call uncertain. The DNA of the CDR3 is TGTGCCAGCAGTTACTCTGTCCCGGATGGGGCCTACGAGCAGTACTTC. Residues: CASSYSVPDGAYEQYF.